In this sample, the clone carrying this TCR beta chain turned up a few times. The sample originates from a study of blood T cells in healthy people across ages. The second PCR ran about 6 to 11 cycles with a sample-barcoded 5' primer and J-beta primers. The template-switch adaptor was a 5' adaptor with 12 random nucleotides. It tagged each cDNA molecule. TCRdb re-called the 5' RACE reads through MiXCR, storing one row per CDR3 protein. The sample has around 990,000 distinct CDR3 sequences; approximately 25% are singletons. Separately, the same data were catalogued under a study of T cells of mothers and their children. That study reports: In each mother, TCR beta CDR3 reads exceeded 8.5 million; in each child, they numbered some 3 million.

Sequencing was done on a sample of blood. The clonotype originates from a girl aged 2 to 10 in good health.

The CDR3 is CASSTPSGQGATDTQYF. The CDR3 nucleotides are TGTGCCAGCAGCACCCCCTCGGGACAGGGGGCCACAGATACGCAGTATTTT. The gene calls are TRBV9 and TRBJ2-3; 12 bases fit TRBD1. This CDR3 has 17 residues. J gave up 2 bases and V 4 bases, and 8 bases lay outside the gene matches. From germline, CDR1 is SGDLS and CDR2 YYNGEE.